Shown below are 2 T cell receptor beta chains from a single sample sequenced in a study of T cell responses to AZD1222 COVID-19 vaccine (dated by TCRdb to the early 2020s). The method was the immunoSEQ multiplex PCR assay. This is the immuneACCESS table as TCRdb keeps it, with only in-frame sequences that have V and J called. A part of the clones is gone; compared with another copy, unresolved V genes explain less than half, and the rest is unexplained. This sample is represented by over 120,000 clones; 92% of them were singletons. The ten biggest clones cover roughly 5.1% of the sample. Interpreted using the paper, the time point label stands for: baseline before first vaccination. Here the sequenced sample was peripheral blood, taken on day 0 of AZD1222 vaccination. The receptors shown here come from an adult in good health.

The J gene is TRBJ2-6, the V gene TRBV5-4; no definite D call. CDR3 length: 14 amino acids. Trimming shortened V by 4 bases and J by 4 bases, and 9 bases separated the two germline ends. CDR1 SGHNT and CDR2 YYREEE come from the germline V gene (reference sequence). Here the CDR3 DNA reads TGTGCCAGCAGCCGCGGTACGGGGGCCAACGTCCTGACTTTC. Translated, it gives CASSRGTGANVLTF.

This clone was seen only once. The rearrangement links TRBV25-1 to TRBJ2-2; TRBD1 aligns across 9 bases. The CDR3 contains 13 residues. Trimming removed 8 bases from V and 5 bases from J; junction bases left unmatched: 3. Germline CDR1 and CDR2: MGHDK and SYGVNS. CDR3 sequence (DNA): TGTGCCAGCGGGGGACAGGGTACCGGGGAGCTGTTTTTT. Protein product: CASGGQGTGELFF.